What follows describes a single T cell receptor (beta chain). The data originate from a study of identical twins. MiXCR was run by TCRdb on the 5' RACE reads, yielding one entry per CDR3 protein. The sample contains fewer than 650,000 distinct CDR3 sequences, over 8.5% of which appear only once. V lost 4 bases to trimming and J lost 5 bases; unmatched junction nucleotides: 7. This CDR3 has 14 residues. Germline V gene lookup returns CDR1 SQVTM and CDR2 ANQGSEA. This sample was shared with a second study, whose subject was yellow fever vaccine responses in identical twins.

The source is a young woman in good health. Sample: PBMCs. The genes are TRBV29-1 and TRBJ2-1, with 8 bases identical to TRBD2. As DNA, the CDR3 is TGCAGCGTTGGAAGCTTGACTAGCGACAATGAGCAGTTCTTC. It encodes CSVGSLTSDNEQFF.